The clone carrying this T cell receptor beta chain showed up just once. TCRdb keeps only in-frame clones here, not all; method: immunoSEQ multiplex PCR. The sample consists of hundreds of thousands of clones, nearly 90% of them appearing once. The ends were cut back, 4 bases at V and 2 bases at J, with 15 bases in the middle. The CDR3 contains 17 residues. Per the germline V gene, CDR1 is LGHNA and CDR2 is YSLEER. Treatment here: roughly 19 received Ad26.COV2.S at low or high dose, single or two shots; 5 received placebo; per-sample allocation not given. Following the first vaccine or placebo injection, samples were taken on day 63. A Boston donor was an adult aged 18-55 years. The record originates from a study of Ad26.COV2.S vaccination and SARS-CoV-2 variants. Overall study context: The donor was enrolled in the Ad26.COV2.S arm of the COV1001 trial.

Sequencing was performed on peripheral blood, taken in a trial of Ad26.COV2.S vaccine versus placebo. This receptor was identified in a person between 18 and 65 years old who received the Ad26.COV2.S COVID-19 vaccine or a placebo. The rearrangement joins TRBV4-3 to TRBJ1-6; D is uncertain. CDR3 coding DNA: TGCGCCAGCAGCCCCAAAACACGACAAGCCTATAATTCACCCCTCCACTTT. This codes for CASSPKTRQAYNSPLHF.